These T cell receptor beta chains were read from a single sample in a study of OX40 agonist ivuxolimab in advanced cancers. Method: immunoSEQ multiplex PCR; TCRdb's copy keeps in-frame clones and lacks some. The sample includes some 100,000 clones, less than 95% of them seen just once. Sequences were derived from CD4+ or CD8+ T cells sorted from blood, sampled in a trial of the OX40 agonist ivuxolimab. The receptors shown here come from an adult with an advanced solid tumor such as melanoma, head and neck, liver or kidney cancer. Both conserved end residues are trimmed from each CDR3. Fields, in order: J gene, CDR3 length, V gene, CDR3 protein.

>TRBJ1-1|11|TRBV7-9
ASSSRGGSEAF
>TRBJ1-1|13|TRBV5-8
ASSHRTGGVTEAF
>TRBJ2-5|13|TRBV18
ASSPPGGRGETQY
>TRBJ1-3|12|TRBV19
ASSLGSSGNTIY
>TRBJ1-3|14|TRBV30
AWSVPTGTTGNTIY
>TRBJ2-2|17|TRBV21-1
ASSKALSAGGPNTGELF
>TRBJ1-5|13|TRBV10-2
ASSESSVPGQPQH
>TRBJ2-7|15|TRBV10-3
AISESGRATPQYEQY
>TRBJ2-1|14|TRBV10-3
AITPLAGLTYNEQF
>TRBJ2-3|11|TRBV29-1
SVEKRTADTQY
>TRBJ2-3|14|TRBV6-1
ASSEDLPGEWDTQY
>TRBJ1-2|12|TRBV4-3
ASSQEWGNYGYT
>TRBJ2-3|11|TRBV7-2
ASSQALVATQY
>.|14|TRBV7-2
ASSSQPSGAFYEQY
>TRBJ2-2|12|TRBV11-3
ASQTSGNTGELF
>TRBJ2-5|13|TRBV15
ATSRDLGYGETQY
>TRBJ2-3|12|TRBV25-1
ASSDTQAPDTQY
>TRBJ2-2|11|TRBV5-1
ASSLEGGRMVF
>TRBJ2-7|10|TRBV6-1
ASSVKGDEQY
>TRBJ1-3|11|TRBV27
ASSFVRGNTIY
>TRBJ2-5|13|TRBV7-8
ASTLARTRGETQY
>TRBJ1-2|14|TRBV4-2
ASSQGFARVGYGYT
>TRBJ2-7|14|TRBV7-2
ASSLESSGTSYEQY
>TRBJ2-1|12|TRBV7-2
ASSLVSNYNEQF
>TRBJ2-3|10|TRBV21-1
ASSRHRDTQY
>TRBJ2-5|12|TRBV5-1
ASRAQTGQETQY
>TRBJ2-7|12|TRBV7-9
ASSLGGASHEQY
>TRBJ2-7|10|TRBV30
AWSIRGYEQY
>TRBJ2-1|13|TRBV5-4
ASSFSSGSYNEQF
>TRBJ1-5|13|TRBV30
AWRGQGASNQPQH
>TRBJ1-6|12|TRBV28
ASNVDRGSPLLH
>TRBJ2-7|12|TRBV10-3
AIKAGGALYEQY
>TRBJ1-5|13|TRBV6-1
ASSEQGADNQPQH
>TRBJ2-3|12|TRBV7-9
ASSLGLASDTQY
>TRBJ2-3|14|TRBV14
ASSPDLRGSTDTQY
>TRBJ2-1|13|TRBV5-6
ASSYVAGAYNEQF
>TRBJ2-5|15|TRBV19
ASSTTLRRDSQETQY
>TRBJ2-4|16|TRBV5-4
ASSQQVGGGIAKNIQY
>TRBJ2-5|9|TRBV28
ATTSIQTQY
>TRBJ2-3|13|TRBV15
ATSRETGKTDTQY
>TRBJ2-6|14|TRBV5-1
ASTPSGGVVANVLT
>TRBJ2-3|10|TRBV5-6
ASNPGAGTQY
>TRBJ2-7|13|TRBV27
ASSFEAGGAYEQY
>TRBJ1-2|10|TRBV30
AWSVTGSGYT
>TRBJ1-2|10|TRBV7-9
ASSLAQNGYT
>TRBJ1-2|12|TRBV6-5
ASSYSRHRLPIT
>TRBJ2-1|15|TRBV19
ASSIQIWGPLASEQF
>TRBJ2-7|12|TRBV7-2
ASSLAGGSYEQY
>TRBJ2-5|12|TRBV7-2
ASSWGTAQETQY
>TRBJ1-1|11|TRBV6-6
ATRRGKVSEAF
>TRBJ2-3|13|TRBV4-3
ASSQEGGSTDTQY
>TRBJ2-7|12|TRBV27
ASSLGGYPGEQY
>TRBJ2-1|13|TRBV9
ASSVVAGGYAQQF
>TRBJ2-6|15|TRBV10-1
ASKIPLRFSGANVLT